This T cell receptor beta chain came from a study of blood T cell repertoires in COVID-19. For the study at large: The United States, Italy and Spain were the sources of the acute and convalescent COVID-19 samples. PBMCs, B-cell-depleted T cells, or T cells were the source of the cDNA or gDNA that made up the material.

Original data processing: The assay estimated nucleated cells by amplifying reference gene primers. Sequencing used immunoSEQ multiplex PCR; TCRdb keeps in-frame clones, though not all of them. V and J calls and clone size follow that table, whereas D and trimming were derived from the DNA. The profile shows roughly 520,000 clones, more than 75% of them singletons. Participants' own reports of clinical history determined their cohort assignment. The V and J ends lost 6 bases and 0 bases respectively, with 12 bases between them. The V gene's germline CDR1 is SNHLY and CDR2 FYNNEI. The CDR3 consists of 14 residues.

The sample was PBMCs or T cells enriched from blood (not recorded which). V and J are TRBV2 and TRBJ2-7, with a possible D match to TRBD1 (5 bases). This sequence originates from a woman aged 40 to 55 who had recovered from COVID-19. The CDR3 DNA reads as TGTGCCAGCAGGGAGACAGAGTTCTCCTACGAGCAGTACTTC. This translates into CASRETEFSYEQYF.